The 10 T cell receptor beta chains in this list originate from one sample, sequenced in a study of cytomegalovirus exposure and HLA in healthy donors. Sequencing used immunoSEQ multiplex PCR; TCRdb keeps in-frame clones, though not all of them. The table has some 120,000 clones, around 90% seen once; the top ten hold around 1.9%. Sequences were obtained from PBMCs. Receptor source: a woman between 18 and 29 years old in good health and CMV-seronegative.

The rearrangement joins TRBV18 to TRBJ1-2, with 7 bases that match TRBD1. Looked up from germline, CDR1 is KGHSH and CDR2 is LQKENI. The CDR3 totals 13 residues. With 3 bases clipped from V and 5 bases from J, the junction kept 3 bases outside the gene matches. The CDR3 protein is CASSPDREYGYTF. The CDR3, as DNA: TGTGCCAGCTCACCCGACAGGGAATATGGCTACACCTTC.

This clone was found a few times. The V and J genes are TRBV28 and TRBJ2-5; maybe TRBD1 (6 bases). This CDR3 comprises 14 residues. CDR1 and CDR2 (germline): MDHEN, SYDVKM. Trimming pared 5 bases from V and 1 base from J, leaving 11 bases between. CDR3 bases: TGTGCCAGCAGTCCCGACAGGCTCCAAGAGACCCAGTACTTC. As protein: CASSPDRLQETQYF.

The chain uses TRBV6-1 and TRBJ1-5; 9 bases agree with TRBD1. The J segment lost 7 bases and the V segment lost 2 bases, leaving 9 bases of the junction unmatched. The germline CDR1 and CDR2 sequences are MNHNS and SASEGT. This CDR3 is 16 amino acids long. CDR3 bases: TGTGCCAGCAGTGAAAGGCCGAGGACAGGGGACCAGCCCCAGCATTTT. Translating gives CASSERPRTGDQPQHF.

This chain joins TRBV5-1 and TRBJ2-7, with D tentatively TRBD2 (5 bases). Trimming removed 1 base from V and 5 bases from J, with 13 bases in between. The CDR3 totals 14 residues. Germline CDR1 is SGHRS and CDR2 is YFSETQ. The CDR3 DNA reads as TGCGCCAGCAGCTTGTCCCCAGCGGTCCACGAGCAGTACTTC. Translating gives CASSLSPAVHEQYF.

This clone was seen just once. The V and J genes are TRBV6-1 and TRBJ2-7, with TRBD1 matching over 7 bases. Trimming removed 0 bases from V and 2 bases from J; junction bases left unmatched: 1. The germline V gene has CDR1 MNHNS and CDR2 SASEGT. The CDR3 is made up of 14 amino acids. The CDR3 sequence is CASSEAGQTYEQYF. The CDR3 DNA follows: TGTGCCAGCAGTGAAGCGGGACAGACCTACGAGCAGTACTTC.

The V gene is TRBV28, the J gene TRBJ1-5, with D tentatively TRBD1 (5 bases). CDR1 is MDHEN and CDR2 is SYDVKM in the germline V gene. The CDR3 loop spans 14 amino acids. V lost 7 bases to trimming and J lost 6 bases, with 16 bases between them. This chain's CDR3 is CASTYPMGGQPQHF. The CDR3 DNA follows: TGTGCCAGCACCTACCCCATGGGGGGTCAGCCCCAGCATTTT.

The chain uses TRBV4-2 and TRBJ1-1; the match to TRBD1 covers 9 bases. V was clipped by 1 base and J by 1 base; unmatched bases: 1. Germline CDR1 is LGHNA and CDR2 is YNFKEQ. CDR3 length: 15 residues. The chain's CDR3 is CASSQGDRENTEAFF. The CDR3, as DNA: TGTGCCAGCAGCCAAGGGGACAGGGAGAACACTGAAGCTTTCTTT.

This clone was seen a few times. The rearrangement joins TRBV19 to TRBJ2-7; TRBD1 might be the D (5 bases). The CDR3 is 14 amino acids. In germline, CDR1 is LNHDA, CDR2 SQIVND (reference sequence). V lost 2 bases to trimming and J lost 2 bases, with 10 bases between them. The DNA for the CDR3 is TGTGCCAGTAGTATATCAGGGATCCCCTACGAGCAGTACTTC. Encoded protein: CASSISGIPYEQYF. The full variable domain, rest sourced from reference TRBV19 and TRBJ2-7, is DGGITQSPKYLFRKEGQNVTLSCEQNLNHDAMYWYRQDPGQGLRLIYYSQIVNDFQKGDIAEGYSVSREKKESFPLTVTSAQKNPTAFYLCASSISGIPYEQYFGPGTRLTVT.

V is TRBV28 and J is TRBJ1-3; 8 bases match TRBD1. The trim removed 4 bases at V and 2 bases at J, leaving 1 base unmatched. This CDR3 comprises 14 residues. Looked up from germline, CDR1 is MDHEN and CDR2 is SYDVKM. The CDR3 loop is CASSYRGTGNTIYF. CDR3 in DNA: TGTGCCAGCAGTTACAGGGGGACTGGAAACACCATATATTTT. Full variable domain (remainder filled in from reference TRBV28 and TRBJ1-3): DVKVTQSSRYLVKRTGEKVFLECVQDMDHENMFWYRQDPGLGLRLIYFSYDVKMKEKGDIPEGYSVSREKKERFSLILESASTNQTSMYLCASSYRGTGNTIYFGEGSWLTVV.

The V call is TRBV11-2, the J call TRBJ2-3; tentative D call: TRBD2 (7 bases). The CDR3 is 16 residues long. The germline V and J ends were trimmed by 5 bases and 4 bases, with 19 bases remaining between them. Germline V lookup: CDR1 SGHAT, CDR2 FQNNGV. The CDR3 DNA follows: TGTGCCAGCAGCCCCAAATTCGCGGGGGCATCAGATACGCAGTATTTT. It specifies CASSPKFAGASDTQYF.